The 16 T cell receptor beta chains below were found in one sample sequenced in a study of technical replicates of blood from several donors. Data came from immunoSEQ multiplex PCR; TCRdb stores just in-frame clones and leaves some out. The table lists just under 100,000 clones, 95% of them singletons. The sequenced sample was T cells isolated from PBMCs. Receptor source: a human donor in good health.

V usage is TRBV27 and J usage is TRBJ2-3; D is uncertain. Trimming took 6 bases from V and 5 from J, leaving 9 bases between them. CDR3 size: 12 residues. CDR1 is MNHEY and CDR2 is SMNVEV in the germline V gene (reference sequence). CDR3: CASSFDLDTQYF. DNA for the CDR3: TGTGCCAGCAGCTTCGACTTAGATACGCAGTATTTT.

V gene TRBV27 combines with J gene TRBJ2-3; D may be TRBD1 (6 bases). Germline CDR1 reads MNHEY; CDR2 reads SMNVEV (reference sequence). CDR3 length: 17 amino acids. Trimming stripped 8 bases from V and 0 bases from J, with 21 bases between. CDR3 DNA: TGTGCCAGCCTCCCTAAGTGGGACACTCCTAGCACAGATACGCAGTATTTT. This codes for CASLPKWDTPSTDTQYF.

The count of this clone is one. The V gene is TRBV6-1, the J gene TRBJ2-1; D unresolved. This CDR3 contains 11 residues. Trimming took off 6 bases at V and 13 bases at J, with 13 bases between the two ends. Germline loops: CDR1 MNHNS, CDR2 SASEGT. This CDR3 is CASSPGRRQFF. Here the CDR3 DNA reads TGTGCCAGCAGCCCTGGTAGAAGACAGTTCTTC.

The chain links TRBV4-1 to TRBJ2-2; the match to TRBD2 covers 13 bases. The CDR3 consists of 18 residues. The ends lost 4 bases at V and 3 bases at J; junction bases unmatched: 8. CDR1 and CDR2 (germline): MGHRA, YSYEKL. The CDR3, as DNA: TGCGCCAGCAGCCGAGGACTAGCGGGAGTTAGTGACACCGGGGAGCTGTTTTTT. This encodes CASSRGLAGVSDTGELFF.

This sequence joins TRBV9 and TRBJ2-1; TRBD2 might be the D (6 bases). V gave up 2 bases and J gave up 9 bases, with 12 bases separating them. The CDR3 runs 13 residues. The germline gives CDR1 SGDLS, CDR2 YYNGEE. CDR3 in amino acids: CASSVAGGVEQFF. The CDR3 DNA sequence: TGTGCCAGCAGCGTCGCCGGAGGGGTTGAGCAGTTCTTC.

V gene TRBV5-1 combines with J gene TRBJ2-1; 10 bases map to TRBD1. The CDR3 is 14 residues long. Germline V gene sequence: CDR1 SGHRS, CDR2 YFSETQ. The trim removed 5 bases at V and 5 bases at J, leaving 4 bases unmatched. As DNA, the CDR3 is TGCGCCAGCAGAGGGACAGGGGTTGACAATGAGCAGTTCTTC. Amino acid sequence: CASRGTGVDNEQFF.

V usage is TRBV6-5 and J usage is TRBJ2-5, with 10 positions matching TRBD1. This CDR3 contains 15 residues. The junction had 8 bases not matched to a gene; V was cut back by 6 bases and J by 4 bases. Germline loops: CDR1 MNHEY, CDR2 SVGAGI. This CDR3 reads CASRTGTGEPETQYF. The CDR3 DNA follows: TGTGCCAGCAGAACCGGGACAGGGGAACCAGAGACCCAGTACTTC.

This chain joins TRBV27 and TRBJ1-6, with D possibly TRBD1 on 6 matching bases. Trimming left V 4 bases short and J 6 bases short, with 19 bases between. Germline CDR1 is MNHEY and CDR2 is SMNVEV (reference sequence). The CDR3 contains 17 residues. This CDR3 is CASSYKQGRDGNSPLHF. In nucleotides, the CDR3 is TGTGCCAGCAGTTACAAACAGGGACGCGATGGTAATTCACCCCTCCACTTT.

The rearrangement joins TRBV9 to TRBJ2-3; 9 nucleotides agree with TRBD2. The germline V gene encodes CDR1 SGDLS and CDR2 YYNGEE. The CDR3 totals 15 residues. The J segment lost 2 bases and the V segment lost 0 bases, leaving 1 base of the junction unmatched. CDR3 loop: CASSVVAGVTDTQYF. DNA for the CDR3: TGTGCCAGCAGCGTAGTAGCGGGAGTCACAGATACGCAGTATTTT. The complete variable domain, with remaining parts taken from reference TRBV9 and TRBJ2-3, reads DSGVTQTPKHLITATGQRVTLRCSPRSGDLSVYWYQQSLDQGLQFLIQYYNGEERAKGNILERFSAQQFPDLHSELNLSSLELGDSALYFCASSVVAGVTDTQYFGPGTRLTVL.

V and J are TRBV5-1 and TRBJ2-1, with TRBD1 identical over 7 bases. After removal of 4 bases from V and 7 bases from J, the junction contained 11 bases not matched to a gene. CDR3 length equals 15 residues. CDR1 is SGHRS, CDR2 YFSETQ, per germline. In DNA form, the CDR3 reads TGCGCCAGCAGCACGACAGGGTCTCCGATAAATGAGCAGTTCTTC. This encodes CASSTTGSPINEQFF.

The rearrangement uses TRBV29-1 and TRBJ2-3; 7 bases align to TRBD2. CDR1 and CDR2 (germline): SQVTM, ANQGSEA. The CDR3 spans 22 residues. With V trimmed by 1 base and J by 6 bases, 31 bases remained unmatched. CDR3: CSVEGLRTVDFGVAGLRDTQYF. In DNA, the CDR3 is TGCAGCGTTGAAGGTTTGAGAACGGTAGATTTCGGAGTAGCGGGTCTGCGGGATACGCAGTATTTT.

This chain uses TRBV4-1 with TRBJ1-5; TRBD1 matches 9 bases. Germline CDR1 MGHRA, CDR2 YSYEKL. The CDR3 extends over 16 amino acids. Trimming removed 4 bases from V and 5 bases from J; junction bases left unmatched: 9. CDR3 in DNA: TGCGCCAGCAGCCGTTACCGGGACAGGGAGGATCAGCCCCAGCATTTT. Protein: CASSRYRDREDQPQHF.

The gene calls are TRBV7-9 and TRBJ2-5, with D uncertain. V lost 2 bases, J lost 5 bases, and 12 bases lay in between. The germline gives CDR1 SEHNR, CDR2 FQNEAQ (reference sequence). This CDR3 has 14 residues. The CDR3 reads CASSLTVRSETQYF. The DNA for the CDR3 is TGTGCCAGCAGCTTAACGGTAAGGAGCGAGACCCAGTACTTC.

The chain has TRBV7-9 and TRBJ2-1; possible D gene TRBD1, 5 bases. Germline V gene sequence: CDR1 SEHNR, CDR2 FQNEAQ (reference sequence). The CDR3 consists of 14 residues. V was pared by 2 bases and J by 7 bases, with 12 bases between. The CDR3 coding sequence is TGTGCCAGCAGCTTAAATTCAGGGATAAATGAGCAGTTCTTC. Translated, it gives CASSLNSGINEQFF.

The chain uses TRBV13 and TRBJ2-1, with 9 nucleotides matching TRBD2. The J segment lost 10 bases and the V segment lost 5 bases, leaving 15 bases of the junction unmatched. The CDR3 sequence is 16 residues long. Germline V gene data show CDR1 as PRHDT and CDR2 as FYEKMQ (reference sequence). The CDR3 loop reads CASSLLRVAGVGEQFF. The CDR3 region has the DNA TGTGCCAGCAGCCTCCTCAGGGTAGCGGGAGTAGGGGAGCAGTTCTTC.

V and J are TRBV4-2 and TRBJ2-3; possibly TRBD1 for D (5 bases). The germline CDR1 and CDR2 sequences are LGHNA and YNFKEQ. CDR3 length equals 16 residues. The V end lost 3 bases, the J end lost 3 bases, and 16 bases lay between the germline ends. The CDR3 sequence: CASSQAPGLGTDTQYF. CDR3 nucleotides: TGTGCCAGCAGCCAGGCCCCAGGGTTGGGGACAGATACGCAGTATTTT.